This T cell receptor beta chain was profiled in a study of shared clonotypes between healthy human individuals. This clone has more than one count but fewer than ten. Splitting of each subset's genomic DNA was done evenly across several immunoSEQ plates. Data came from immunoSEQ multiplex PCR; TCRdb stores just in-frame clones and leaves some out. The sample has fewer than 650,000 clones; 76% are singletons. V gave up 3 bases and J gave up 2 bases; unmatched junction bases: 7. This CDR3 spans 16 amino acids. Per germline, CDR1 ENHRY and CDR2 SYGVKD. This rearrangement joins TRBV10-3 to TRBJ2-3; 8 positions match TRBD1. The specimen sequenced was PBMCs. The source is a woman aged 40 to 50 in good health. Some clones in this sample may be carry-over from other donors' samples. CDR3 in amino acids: CAISDPGTGYTDTQYF. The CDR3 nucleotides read TGTGCCATCAGTGACCCCGGGACAGGTTACACAGATACGCAGTATTTT.